Listed below are T cell receptor beta chains from one sample, sequenced in a study of identical twins. In TCRdb, the 5' RACE reads were re-called with MiXCR into one record per CDR3 protein. The repertoire consists of a few hundred thousand distinct CDR3 sequences, with around 8.8% occurring once and the leading ten covering 2.5% to 3.5%. This sample also appeared in a second study, on yellow fever vaccine responses in identical twins.

The specimen was CD8+ T cells sorted from blood. Receptors were obtained from a woman younger than 30 in good health. Each CDR3 is given with its conserved first and last residue. A D gene is named only where the DNA matches it firmly. Size values are once, few and many counts, or a class for expanded clones, and some rows have none.

size	V	D	J	CDR3	DNA
few	TRBV7-2	TRBD2	TRBJ2-1	CASSIISGSSYNEQFF	TGTGCCAGCAGCATAATTAGCGGGAGTTCCTACAATGAGCAGTTCTTC
few	TRBV20-1	-	TRBJ1-2	CSAWDIKNYGYTF	TGCAGTGCTTGGGACATAAAGAACTATGGCTACACCTTC
-	TRBV5-1	TRBD2	TRBJ2-1	CASSLEGLAGDNEQFF	TGCGCCAGCAGCTTGGAGGGACTAGCGGGGGACAATGAGCAGTTCTTC
-	TRBV5-6	-	TRBJ1-1	CASSLEGWMFKDAEAFF	TGTGCCAGCAGCCTCGAGGGGTGGATGTTCAAGGACGCTGAAGCTTTCTTT
few	TRBV20-1	TRBD2	TRBJ2-4	CSARDPGLAGKAKNIQYF	TGCAGTGCTAGAGACCCTGGACTAGCGGGAAAGGCCAAAAACATTCAGTACTTC
-	TRBV25-1	-	TRBJ2-5	CASSVTPGPGGETQYF	TGTGCCAGCAGTGTGACCCCGGGGCCTGGAGGGGAGACCCAGTACTTC
-	TRBV20-1	TRBD1	TRBJ1-3	CSARDPLDRSRSGNTIYF	TGCAGTGCTAGAGATCCCCTGGACAGGTCCAGGTCTGGAAACACCATATATTTT
many	TRBV4-3	TRBD2	TRBJ2-7	CASSPGLAGSYEQYF	TGCGCCAGCAGCCCGGGACTAGCGGGATCCTACGAGCAGTACTTC
few	TRBV3-1	TRBD2	TRBJ2-3	CASSQDSAGGLSSQYF	TGTGCCAGCAGCCAAGACAGCGCGGGAGGCCTCTCGTCGCAGTATTTT
-	TRBV28	TRBD2	TRBJ2-3	CASSRLAGGSDTQYF	TGTGCCAGCAGTCGACTAGCGGGAGGGTCAGATACGCAGTATTTT
few	TRBV6-2/TRBV6-3	-	TRBJ2-1	CAIQQGNIYNEQFF	TGTGCCATCCAACAGGGAAATATCTACAATGAGCAGTTCTTC
few	TRBV28	TRBD2	TRBJ2-3	CASSFGSGKTDTQYF	TGTGCCAGCAGTTTCGGTAGCGGGAAGACAGATACGCAGTATTTT
many	TRBV20-1	TRBD1	TRBJ1-5	CSARGDSLDQPQHF	TGCAGTGCTAGAGGGGACAGCCTAGATCAGCCCCAGCATTTT
many	TRBV25-1	-	TRBJ2-7	CASSESYSYEQYF	TGTGCCAGCAGTGAATCATATTCCTACGAGCAGTACTTC
few	TRBV28	TRBD1	TRBJ2-7	CASTPRQGPPYEQYF	TGTGCCAGCACCCCCCGACAGGGGCCCCCCTACGAGCAGTACTTC
-	TRBV28	TRBD1	TRBJ2-7	CASGGQGNYEQYF	TGTGCCAGCGGTGGACAGGGCAATTACGAGCAGTACTTC
many	TRBV28	-	TRBJ2-2	CASSLAGRDTGELFF	TGTGCCAGCAGTTTAGCAGGGCGGGACACCGGGGAGCTGTTTTTT
-	TRBV3-1	TRBD2	TRBJ2-7	CASSLFAGREGRDEQYF	TGTGCCAGCAGCCTCTTCGCCGGGCGGGAGGGCCGCGACGAGCAGTACTTC
-	TRBV4-1	-	TRBJ1-1	CASSQVFDTEGTEAFF	TGCGCCAGCAGCCAAGTTTTCGACACGGAGGGTACTGAAGCTTTCTTT
few	TRBV28	TRBD1	TRBJ2-7	CASSLWTGIYEQYF	TGTGCCAGCAGTTTATGGACAGGGATCTACGAGCAGTACTTC
few	TRBV9	TRBD2	TRBJ2-7	CASSSRVLALTYEQYF	TGTGCCAGCAGCTCTAGGGTACTAGCGCTAACCTACGAGCAGTACTTC
-	TRBV29-1	-	TRBJ2-6	CSVGGDGHPSGANVLTF	TGCAGCGTTGGGGGCGATGGACACCCCTCTGGGGCCAACGTCCTGACTTTC
few	TRBV4-2	-	TRBJ2-3	CASSQDLGAASTDTQYF	TGCGCCAGCAGCCAAGATTTGGGGGCTGCTAGCACAGATACGCAGTATTTT
few	TRBV7-9	-	TRBJ2-2	CAGLGLTGELFF	TGTGCCGGTCTGGGCCTAACCGGGGAGCTGTTTTTT
few	TRBV4-3	-	TRBJ2-5	CASSQDLPAETQYF	TGCGCCAGCAGCCAAGATTTACCGGCGGAGACCCAGTACTTC
-	TRBV11-2	TRBD2	TRBJ2-5	CASRATSGGRGETQYF	TGTGCCAGCAGGGCGACTAGCGGGGGGCGAGGGGAGACCCAGTACTTC
few	TRBV5-1	TRBD2	TRBJ2-3	CASSPRGLAGRTDTQYF	TGCGCCAGCAGCCCGAGGGGCCTAGCGGGGCGGACAGATACGCAGTATTTT
-	TRBV5-1	TRBD2	TRBJ2-7	CASSEGLAGADEQYF	TGCGCCAGCAGCGAGGGACTAGCGGGAGCTGACGAGCAGTACTTC
many	TRBV27	-	TRBJ2-6	CASAGYSGANVLTF	TGTGCCAGCGCGGGGTACTCTGGGGCCAACGTCCTGACTTTC
-	TRBV29-1	TRBD2	TRBJ2-1	CSVEGRLALAGGPNYNEQFF	TGCAGCGTTGAAGGCCGACTCGCCCTAGCGGGAGGGCCGAATTACAATGAGCAGTTCTTC
few	TRBV14	-	TRBJ2-7	CASSYRDKSYEQYF	TGTGCCAGCAGCTACCGGGACAAGTCCTACGAGCAGTACTTC
-	TRBV7-9	-	TRBJ2-1	CASTNSLDEQFF	TGTGCCAGCACCAACTCTTTGGATGAGCAGTTCTTC
-	TRBV6-4	TRBD1	TRBJ2-1	CASSVQTGGYNEQFF	TGTGCCAGCAGTGTCCAGACAGGGGGGTACAATGAGCAGTTCTTC
-	TRBV29-1	TRBD2	TRBJ2-6	CSVEERAGRDSGANVLTF	TGCAGCGTTGAAGAGCGGGCAGGGAGGGACTCTGGGGCCAACGTCCTGACTTTC
few	TRBV27	TRBD1	TRBJ1-4	CASSLWTGGREKLFF	TGTGCCAGCAGTTTATGGACAGGGGGCCGGGAAAAACTGTTTTTT
few	TRBV20-1	-	TRBJ1-2	CSARVSDLNYGYTF	TGCAGTGCTAGAGTTTCAGATCTTAACTATGGCTACACCTTC
few	TRBV27	TRBD2	TRBJ2-1	CASTGGRTSYNEQFF	TGTGCCAGCACTGGCGGGAGGACTTCCTACAATGAGCAGTTCTTC
many	TRBV6-2/TRBV6-3	-	TRBJ2-7	CASSYVLADSSYEQYF	TGTGCCAGCAGTTACGTCCTAGCCGACAGCTCCTACGAGCAGTACTTC
few	TRBV12-3/TRBV12-4	-	TRBJ2-7	CASSSAQYTYEQYF	TGTGCCAGCAGTTCCGCACAGTACACCTACGAGCAGTACTTC
-	TRBV19	-	TRBJ1-2	CASSIWDTYGYTF	TGTGCCAGTAGTATTTGGGACACCTATGGCTACACCTTC
-	TRBV3-1	TRBD1	TRBJ2-7	CASSKSTGQVYEQYF	TGTGCCAGCTCCAAATCCACGGGACAGGTCTACGAGCAGTACTTC
few	TRBV4-3	-	TRBJ2-3	CASSQLIIGSVNTQYF	TGCGCCAGCAGCCAACTTATTATCGGGAGTGTGAATACGCAGTATTTT
-	TRBV7-9	-	TRBJ1-1	CASSSLLEEAFF	TGTGCCAGCAGCTCGCTATTGGAAGAAGCTTTCTTT
many	TRBV12-5	TRBD1	TRBJ2-1	CASADDRDKFF	TGTGCTAGTGCTGACGACAGGGATAAGTTCTTC
few	TRBV9	-	TRBJ2-1	CASSSKAVPSYNEQFF	TGTGCCAGCAGCTCAAAGGCGGTTCCCTCCTACAATGAGCAGTTCTTC
many	TRBV15	-	TRBJ2-6	CATSSTGNSGANVLTF	TGTGCCACCAGCAGTACAGGAAACTCTGGGGCCAACGTCCTGACTTTC